The 30 T cell receptor beta chains given below trace back to one sample, sequenced in a study of OX40 agonist ivuxolimab in advanced cancers. Generated by immunoSEQ multiplex PCR, the TCRdb table keeps only in-frame clones and is missing some. This sample carries more than 60,000 clones, roughly four fifths of them seen once, and the ten largest clones take 4.4%. The sample here was CD4+ or CD8+ T cells sorted from blood, taken in a trial of the OX40 agonist ivuxolimab. Source of these receptors: an adult with an advanced solid tumor such as melanoma, head and neck, liver or kidney cancer.

Of note for this clone: The sample contains more than one DNA sequence encoding this CDR3. This rearrangement joins TRBV2 to TRBJ1-2, with TRBD1 as a possible D gene (6 bases). V was trimmed by 5 bases and J by 2 bases, leaving 9 bases between them. This CDR3 has 13 amino acids. From germline, CDR1 is SNHLY and CDR2 FYNNEI. For the CDR3, the DNA is TGTGCCAGCAGTCCGGACAGCAACTATGGCTACACCTTC. The encoded protein is CASSPDSNYGYTF.

The chain combines TRBV7-2 with TRBJ2-7; 12 bases are a match to TRBD2. Per germline, CDR1 SGHTA and CDR2 FQGNSA. The CDR3 sequence is 17 residues long. V lost 3 bases to trimming and J lost 2 bases; unmatched junction nucleotides: 8. CDR3 in amino acids: CASSFLAGGFRTYEQYF. CDR3 bases: TGTGCCAGCAGCTTTCTAGCGGGGGGGTTTAGAACCTACGAGCAGTACTTC.

Notes on this clone: Sequence at one end of the junction differs from germline and may be a read error. The chain joins TRBV29-1 to TRBJ1-3; the D is unclear. This CDR3 contains 12 residues. Looked up from germline, CDR1 is SQVTM and CDR2 is ANQGSEA. For the CDR3, the DNA is TGCAGCGGAAAGAGCTCTGGAAGCACCATATATTTT. Protein product: CSGKSSGSTIYF.

The chain couples TRBV5-1 to TRBJ2-5; perhaps TRBD2 as D (6 bases). V was trimmed by 5 bases and J by 3 bases, leaving 8 bases between them. The CDR3 has 12 amino acids. CDR1 SGHRS and CDR2 YFSETQ come from the germline V gene. The CDR3 loop reads CASSSGKETQYF. The CDR3 coding sequence is TGCGCCAGCAGTAGCGGAAAAGAGACCCAGTACTTC.

This clone came up a few times. The rearrangement joins TRBV5-1 to TRBJ2-7; D is possibly TRBD1 or TRBD2 (5 bases each). The germline V gene has CDR1 SGHRS and CDR2 YFSETQ. There are 14 residues in the CDR3. Trimming shortened V by 7 bases and J by 2 bases, and 16 bases separated the two germline ends. Here the CDR3 DNA reads TGCGCCAGCTCCTGGGGGTTGGGGCCCTACGAGCAGTACTTC. Protein sequence: CASSWGLGPYEQYF.

This rearrangement joins TRBV27 to TRBJ1-1; D unclear. CDR1 and CDR2 from the germline V gene are MNHEY and SMNVEV (reference sequence). Trimming cost V 3 bases and J 6 bases, with 11 bases left between them. The CDR3 spans 13 residues. For the CDR3, the DNA is TGTGCCAGCAGTTTCGTGGTTTCCGCTGAAGCTTTCTTT. This encodes CASSFVVSAEAFF.

The chain couples TRBV20-1 to TRBJ2-2; D remains ambiguous. Germline assignment: CDR1 DFQATT and CDR2 SNEGSKA (reference sequence). V was pared by 3 bases and J by 12 bases, with 11 bases between. This CDR3 has 11 residues. The CDR3 loop reads CSASSQRKLFF. As DNA, the CDR3 is TGCAGTGCTAGCTCTCAGAGGAAGCTGTTTTTT.

J is TRBJ2-3 and V is TRBV4-1, with no clear D. Germline V gene data show CDR1 as MGHRA and CDR2 as YSYEKL. This CDR3 is 17 amino acids long. The V end lost 0 bases, the J end lost 0 bases, and 13 bases lay between the germline ends. The CDR3 DNA is TGCGCCAGCAGCCAAGAGAAGCAAACTTCTAGCACAGATACGCAGTATTTT. It translates to CASSQEKQTSSTDTQYF.

The chain has TRBV9 and TRBJ1-1; a possible D gene is TRBD1 (5 bases). The CDR3 is 15 amino acids. The V gene's germline CDR1 is SGDLS and CDR2 YYNGEE. The V end was cut by 4 bases, the J end by 3 bases, with 16 bases between. CDR3 residues: CASSHGFSGDTEAFF. The CDR3 nucleotides are TGTGCCAGCAGCCATGGTTTCTCGGGGGACACTGAAGCTTTCTTT.

The chain employs TRBV6-6 and TRBJ2-7, with D perhaps matching TRBD1 (5 bases). V lost 0 bases and J 7 bases, leaving 7 bases between the germline ends. From germline, CDR1 is MNHNY and CDR2 SVGAGI (reference sequence). This CDR3 is built from 12 residues. The CDR3 region is CASSYSTEEQYF. The CDR3 nucleotides are TGTGCCAGCAGTTACTCGACAGAAGAGCAGTACTTC.

This rearrangement joins TRBV2 to TRBJ2-1; 7 bases are a match to TRBD1. CDR1 SNHLY and CDR2 FYNNEI come from the germline V gene. The CDR3 totals 13 residues. Unmatched junction bases numbered 13, after V lost 9 bases and J lost 11 bases. The CDR3 loop is CASSRDSRFKQFF. CDR3 nucleotides: TGTGCCAGTTCCCGGGACAGCCGGTTTAAGCAGTTCTTC. The full variable domain, rest sourced from reference TRBV2 and TRBJ2-1, is EPEVTQTPSHQVTQMGQEVILRCVPISNHLYFYWYRQILGQKVEFLVSFYNNEISEKSEIFDDQFSVERPDGSNFTLKIRSTKLEDSAMYFCASSRDSRFKQFFGPGTRLTVL.

The V call is TRBV27, the J call TRBJ1-2, with 9 bases that match TRBD1. Unmatched junction bases numbered 11, after V lost 5 bases and J lost 7 bases. Germline loops: CDR1 MNHEY, CDR2 SMNVEV (reference sequence). CDR3 length: 15 amino acids. This CDR3 is CASSVGLDRGGGYTF. The CDR3 DNA follows: TGTGCCAGCAGTGTGGGGTTGGACAGGGGCGGTGGCTACACCTTC.

This chain links TRBV19 with TRBJ2-2; 7 bases are shared with TRBD1. The germline gives CDR1 LNHDA, CDR2 SQIVND (reference sequence). This CDR3 is 14 amino acids long. Unmatched junction bases numbered 4, after V lost 6 bases and J lost 3 bases. The CDR3 DNA reads as TGTGCCAGTAGGTGGCAGGGGGACACCGGGGAGCTGTTTTTT. Its protein product is CASRWQGDTGELFF.

The chain joins TRBV6-6 to TRBJ2-2, with 9 positions matching TRBD1. CDR1 is MNHNY and CDR2 is SVGAGI in the germline V gene (reference sequence). After removal of 6 bases from V and 3 bases from J, the junction contained 8 bases not matched to a gene. The length of the CDR3 is 16 residues. This CDR3 is CASSPPGQGHTGELFF. CDR3 nucleotide sequence: TGTGCCAGCAGCCCCCCGGGACAGGGTCACACCGGGGAGCTGTTTTTT.

The chain uses TRBV7-9 and TRBJ2-1; TRBD1 aligns across 8 bases. This CDR3 spans 16 amino acids. With 5 bases clipped from V and 7 bases from J, the junction kept 13 bases outside the gene matches. Per the germline V gene, CDR1 is SEHNR and CDR2 is FQNEAQ (reference sequence). The chain's CDR3 is CASSPGITGGLNEQFF. The CDR3 nucleotides are TGTGCCAGCAGCCCCGGGATTACAGGGGGTCTGAATGAGCAGTTCTTC.

Sample share makes this clone medium-sized. The chain recombines TRBV19 with TRBJ1-3, with D perhaps TRBD1 (5 bases). Germline V lookup: CDR1 LNHDA, CDR2 SQIVND (reference sequence). The V end was cut by 6 bases, the J end by 0 bases, with 9 bases between. CDR3 length: 14 amino acids. CDR3: CASSSGASGNTIYF. As DNA, the CDR3 is TGTGCCAGTAGCTCCGGGGCCTCTGGAAACACCATATATTTT.

The V and J genes are TRBV6-1 and TRBJ1-2; D uncertain. There are 13 residues in the CDR3. Trimming pared 4 bases from V and 3 bases from J, leaving 9 bases between. The germline CDR1 and CDR2 sequences are MNHNS and SASEGT. In DNA form, the CDR3 reads TGTGCCAGCAGTGCGGGTAGGGACTATGGCTACACCTTC. It is translated as CASSAGRDYGYTF.

The J gene is TRBJ2-3, the V gene TRBV9; TRBD2 matches 10 bases. The germline gives CDR1 SGDLS, CDR2 YYNGEE. The CDR3 runs 17 residues. The V segment lost 3 bases and the J segment 1 base; nucleotides outside the gene matches: 8. The CDR3 nucleotides read TGTGCCAGCAGCGCCGACCGGCTAGCGGGGGGCACAGATACGCAGTATTTT. Protein product: CASSADRLAGGTDTQYF.

DNA of the CDR3: TGTGCCAGCAATGGGGAAAGGGGTAATAATGAAGCTTTCTTT. Translated, it gives CASNGERGNNEAFF. The V call is TRBV6-5, the J call TRBJ1-1; a possible D gene is TRBD1 (5 bases). Germline V gene lookup returns CDR1 MNHEY and CDR2 SVGAGI. The length of the CDR3 is 14 residues. Trimming removed 7 bases from V and 7 bases from J, with 19 bases in between.

The chain recombines TRBV5-4 with TRBJ2-3, with TRBD2 matching 9 bases. V trimming: 5 bases; J trimming: 2 bases; junction bases outside the gene matches: 6. Germline V gives CDR1 SGHNT, CDR2 YYREEE (reference sequence). CDR3 length: 15 residues. DNA of the CDR3: TGTGCCAGCAGAGCGGGGGGCCATAACACAGATACGCAGTATTTT. As protein: CASRAGGHNTDTQYF.

This clone was recorded a few times. V gene TRBV7-2 combines with J gene TRBJ2-1, with D tentatively TRBD1 or TRBD2 (5 bases each). Trimming left V 3 bases short and J 7 bases short, with 16 bases between. The CDR3 length is 15 residues. Germline CDR1 and CDR2: SGHTA and FQGNSA. CDR3 protein: CASSFGQGDVNEQFF. Here the CDR3 DNA reads TGTGCCAGCAGCTTTGGTCAGGGAGACGTAAATGAGCAGTTCTTC.

The chain recombines TRBV7-2 with TRBJ1-6; D not certain. Looked up from germline, CDR1 is SGHTA and CDR2 is FQGNSA. CDR3 length: 17 residues. The V and J ends lost 1 base and 0 bases respectively, with 10 bases between them. The DNA for the CDR3 is TGTGCCAGCAGCTTAGTCCCGGCCAGCTCCTATAATTCACCCCTCCACTTT. Amino acid sequence: CASSLVPASSYNSPLHF.

This clone was observed a single time. The chain recombines TRBV6-1 with TRBJ2-5, with D possibly being TRBD2 (6 bases). V was cut by 7 bases and J by 4 bases, with 13 bases left in between. The CDR3 covers 13 residues. CDR1 and CDR2 from the germline V gene are MNHNS and SASEGT. The CDR3 loop reads CASIRTIRETQYF. The CDR3 nucleotides are TGTGCCAGCATTAGGACTATACGAGAGACCCAGTACTTC.

This clone was observed a handful of times. Here the CDR3 reads CASTILGTGYAFF. In DNA form, the CDR3 reads TGTGCCAGCACCATCTTAGGGACAGGTTATGCTTTCTTT. The rearrangement uses TRBV7-9 and TRBJ1-1; 8 bases are a match to TRBD1. Trimming took 7 bases from V and 11 from J; bases not matched to a gene: 12. The germline V gene has CDR1 SEHNR and CDR2 FQNEAQ (reference sequence). There are 13 residues in the CDR3.

V and J are TRBV29-1 and TRBJ1-5; tentative D call: TRBD1 (5 bases). Trimming stripped 2 bases from V and 5 bases from J, with 13 bases between. Looked up from germline, CDR1 is SQVTM and CDR2 is ANQGSEA. The CDR3 sequence is 14 residues long. The CDR3 is CSVEYMGEDQPQHF. The CDR3 DNA follows: TGCAGCGTTGAATATATGGGGGAGGATCAGCCCCAGCATTTT.

This clone is a singleton in its sample. The chain couples TRBV15 to TRBJ2-5; the match to TRBD2 covers 14 bases. Trimming at V came to 1 base and at J to 4 bases, leaving 5 bases not matched to a gene. The CDR3 spans 17 residues. Per the germline V gene, CDR1 is LNHNV and CDR2 is YYDKDF (reference sequence). The CDR3 DNA sequence: TGTGCCACCAGCAGAGGACTAGCGGGGGGGCCCGGAGAGACCCAGTACTTC. It codes for CATSRGLAGGPGETQYF.

CDR3 region: CASSQGRVNTEAFF. The CDR3 DNA follows: TGTGCCAGCAGTCAGGGGCGAGTAAACACTGAAGCTTTCTTT. The chain uses TRBV2 and TRBJ1-1; tentatively, D is TRBD1 (6 bases). Germline CDR1 is SNHLY and CDR2 is FYNNEI. The CDR3 loop spans 14 amino acids. The V and J ends lost 5 bases and 2 bases respectively, with 12 bases between them.

The rearrangement joins TRBV19 to TRBJ2-3; TRBD2 is a possible D gene (6 bases). CDR1 and CDR2 from the germline V gene are LNHDA and SQIVND (reference sequence). This CDR3 contains 15 residues. V lost 3 bases, J lost 2 bases, and 12 bases lay in between. The CDR3 sequence: CASSISLAHTDTQYF. As DNA, the CDR3 is TGTGCCAGTAGTATTTCCCTAGCGCACACAGATACGCAGTATTTT.

This rearrangement joins TRBV15 to TRBJ1-4; 10 bases match TRBD1. The CDR3 totals 16 residues. V was pared by 5 bases and J by 7 bases, with 10 bases of the junction left unmatched. Germline loops: CDR1 LNHNV, CDR2 YYDKDF (reference sequence). The CDR3 DNA reads TGTGCCACCAGCGCGGTTCAACGGGACAGGGGTGAAAAACTGTTTTTT. This encodes CATSAVQRDRGEKLFF.

This clone was seen a single time. This chain connects TRBV7-6 to TRBJ2-2; D possibly corresponds to TRBD1 (5 bases). The V gene lost 4 bases and the J gene lost 4 bases, with 10 bases spanning the gap. CDR1 SGHVS and CDR2 FNYEAQ come from the germline V gene. The CDR3 spans 14 residues. The chain's CDR3 is CASSSQTGTGELFF. CDR3 nucleotides: TGTGCCAGCAGCTCGCAAACAGGCACCGGGGAGCTGTTTTTT.